This T cell receptor beta chain was sequenced for a study of blood T cells in healthy people across ages. Study-wide points: Diversity was estimated from one million T cells, and these estimates were considered underestimates.

Only a few counts were recorded for this clonotype. The antigen remains unidentified. Alongside a J-beta primer mix, a sample-barcoded 5' primer served in a second PCR lasting roughly 7 to 12 cycles. TCRdb reanalysed the 5' RACE reads using MiXCR and keeps one entry per CDR3 protein. The data contain about 1.8 million distinct CDR3 sequences, just under 50% of them singletons. Sequencing input: blood. The source is a woman aged 40 to 50 in good health.

Written as DNA, the CDR3 is TGTGCCAGCAGTCAACAGACAGGGGGCGGCGAGCAGTACTTC. This sequence encodes CASSQQTGGGEQYF. V usage is TRBV6-2 or TRBV6-3 and J usage is TRBJ2-7; 10 bases map to TRBD1. The CDR3 consists of 14 residues. Looked up from germline, CDR1 is MNHEY and CDR2 is SVGEGT. The ends lost 5 bases at V and 6 bases at J; junction bases unmatched: 7.